Sequencing of this T cell receptor beta chain was carried out in a study of technical replicates of blood from several donors (dated by TCRdb to the late 2010s). The CDR3 covers 15 residues, taking in both the cysteine and the phenylalanine. Only the CDR3 region is kept as DNA, spanning 45 bases read in frame from base 1. V was cut back by 6 bases and J by 2 bases, leaving a gap of 14 bases between them. Per the germline V gene, MDHEN is the CDR1 and SYDVKM is the CDR2. With respect to this clone: Its antigen target is currently unknown. No clone much larger than this one lies a single base away; base qualities are absent.

Libraries came from the immunoSEQ multiplex PCR assay. TCRdb stores this immuneACCESS table with in-frame sequences only. Part of the clones is absent; in the studies checked, under half of the shortfall reflects unresolved V genes, and no reason is known for the rest. The sample records about 66,000 clones, about 97% of which are singletons. More than 0.25% of the sample lies in the top ten. The sequenced sample consisted of T cells isolated from PBMCs. The source is a human donor in good health. The chain is encoded by TRBV28 joined to TRBJ2-1, with no confidently assigned D gene. The DNA is as follows: TGTGCCAGCAGGTTCCAGCAGGCCACCTACAATGAGCAGTTCTTC. Translated, this is CASRFQQATYNEQFF.